This TCR beta chain was obtained from a study of cytomegalovirus exposure and HLA in healthy donors. This CDR3 spans 14 amino acids. Trimming took off 3 bases at V and 6 bases at J, with 10 bases between the two ends. Germline loops: CDR1 SGDLS, CDR2 YYNGEE. PCR employed 60 Vbeta and 13 Jbeta primers. Assay: immunoSEQ multiplex PCR; the TCRdb copy retains only in-frame clones and omits some. The sample includes roughly 73,000 clones, 78% of them seen just once. The sequence was obtained from a man aged 35-49 years in good health and CMV-seronegative. The specimen was PBMCs. The chain carries TRBV9 and TRBJ1-6; D is undetermined. CDR3 DNA: TGTGCCAGCAGCGGAGTCGGGTTTAATTCACCCCTCCACTTT. Translated: CASSGVGFNSPLHF. The complete variable domain, with remaining parts taken from reference TRBV9 and TRBJ1-6, reads DSGVTQTPKHLITATGQRVTLRCSPRSGDLSVYWYQQSLDQGLQFLIQYYNGEERAKGNILERFSAQQFPDLHSELNLSSLELGDSALYFCASSGVGFNSPLHFGNGTRLTVT.